The rows below give T cell receptor beta chains drawn from one sample of a study of blood T cell repertoires in COVID-19. Only in-frame clones appear in the TCRdb table, and some are missing; sequencing was by immunoSEQ multiplex PCR. The data hold 250,000 or so clones, with approximately 86% observed a single time. Sample: PBMCs or T cells enriched from blood (not recorded which). All receptors come from a woman between 18 and 30 years old who had recovered from COVID-19. CDR3s include the opening cysteine and the closing phenylalanine or tryptophan. The D gene is left open where the match is weak. Size tells how often a clone was seen (once, few, many) or the class of an expanded clone, and some rows leave it out.

v_call: TRBV27
d_call: NA
j_call: TRBJ1-1
clone_size: NA
cdr3_nt: TGTGCCAGCAGTTTAGCAGGGGCCACTGAAGCTTTCTTT
cdr3_aa: CASSLAGATEAFF

v_call: TRBV5-4
d_call: NA
j_call: TRBJ2-3
clone_size: NA
cdr3_nt: TGTGCCAGCAGCTCGCTTCAGGGTGGCACAGATACGCAGTATTTT
cdr3_aa: CASSSLQGGTDTQYF

v_call: TRBV9
d_call: NA
j_call: TRBJ2-1
clone_size: NA
cdr3_nt: TGTGCCAGCTCCGGGGGGCAGGGAAGATACAATGAGCAGTTCTTC
cdr3_aa: CASSGGQGRYNEQFF

v_call: TRBV10-3
d_call: TRBD2
j_call: TRBJ2-1
clone_size: NA
cdr3_nt: TGTGCCATCAGACGAGATAGCGGGGTCAGGTTCAATGAGCAGTTCTTC
cdr3_aa: CAIRRDSGVRFNEQFF

v_call: TRBV6-5
d_call: NA
j_call: TRBJ1-1
clone_size: NA
cdr3_nt: TGTGCCAGCAGCTCACAGGGCTCCACTGAAGCTTTCTTT
cdr3_aa: CASSSQGSTEAFF

v_call: TRBV6-2/TRBV6-3
d_call: NA
j_call: TRBJ2-1
clone_size: NA
cdr3_nt: TGTGCCAGCAGTTACTTAAATGAGCAGTTCTTC
cdr3_aa: CASSYLNEQFF

v_call: TRBV18
d_call: NA
j_call: TRBJ2-5
clone_size: NA
cdr3_nt: TGTGCCAGCTCACCCGATTCTCAGGAGACCCAGTACTTC
cdr3_aa: CASSPDSQETQYF

v_call: TRBV10-1
d_call: TRBD2
j_call: TRBJ2-7
clone_size: NA
cdr3_nt: TGCGCCAGCAGTGGTAGCGGGAGGACCTACGAGCAGTACTTC
cdr3_aa: CASSGSGRTYEQYF

v_call: TRBV4-1
d_call: NA
j_call: TRBJ1-1
clone_size: NA
cdr3_nt: TGCGCCAGCGGGGTGGGGCAGCTGAACACTGAAGCTTTCTTT
cdr3_aa: CASGVGQLNTEAFF

v_call: TRBV5-1
d_call: NA
j_call: TRBJ1-1
clone_size: NA
cdr3_nt: TGCGCCAGCAGCCGCGGAGGAGGTAACACTGAAGCTTTCTTT
cdr3_aa: CASSRGGGNTEAFF

v_call: TRBV5-4
d_call: NA
j_call: TRBJ1-4
clone_size: NA
cdr3_nt: TGTGCCAGCAGCTTACAGCCTAATGAAAAACTGTTTTTT
cdr3_aa: CASSLQPNEKLFF

v_call: TRBV4-1
d_call: TRBD1
j_call: TRBJ2-1
clone_size: NA
cdr3_nt: TGCGCCAGCAGCTACCCCGACAGGGGGCCCGGGAATGAGCAGTTCTTC
cdr3_aa: CASSYPDRGPGNEQFF

v_call: TRBV28
d_call: TRBD1
j_call: TRBJ2-2
clone_size: NA
cdr3_nt: TGTGCCAGCAGTGTCCCGGGACAGGGTTGGACCGGGGAGCTGTTTTTT
cdr3_aa: CASSVPGQGWTGELFF

v_call: TRBV11-2
d_call: TRBD2
j_call: TRBJ2-1
clone_size: NA
cdr3_nt: TGTGCCAGCAGCTCTACCGCCTCACTAGCGGGGAATGAGCAGTTCTTC
cdr3_aa: CASSSTASLAGNEQFF

v_call: TRBV19
d_call: NA
j_call: TRBJ2-3
clone_size: once
cdr3_nt: TGTGCCAGTCCTGAGCACAGCCGAAGGACAGATACGCAGTATTTT
cdr3_aa: CASPEHSRRTDTQYF

v_call: TRBV4-1
d_call: NA
j_call: TRBJ2-7
clone_size: few
cdr3_nt: TGCGCCAGCAGCCAACAACCGGGGGTGCAAGCAGGCTACGAGCAGTACTTC
cdr3_aa: CASSQQPGVQAGYEQYF

v_call: TRBV18
d_call: NA
j_call: TRBJ2-1
clone_size: NA
cdr3_nt: TGTGCCAGCTCACCACTAGTGAGGGAGGACAATGAGCAGTTCTTC
cdr3_aa: CASSPLVREDNEQFF

v_call: TRBV18
d_call: NA
j_call: TRBJ2-6
clone_size: NA
cdr3_nt: TGTGCCAGCTCACCACCGGTTTCCCCCGGGGCTGGGGCCAACGTCCTGACTTTC
cdr3_aa: CASSPPVSPGAGANVLTF

v_call: TRBV5-6
d_call: TRBD1
j_call: TRBJ2-5
clone_size: NA
cdr3_nt: TGTGCCAGCAGCTCAGACAGGGTAGGGGAGACCCAGTACTTC
cdr3_aa: CASSSDRVGETQYF

v_call: TRBV7-9
d_call: TRBD1
j_call: TRBJ2-1
clone_size: NA
cdr3_nt: TGTGCCAGCAGCGGACAGGGCATAAGTGAGCAGTTCTTC
cdr3_aa: CASSGQGISEQFF

v_call: TRBV28
d_call: NA
j_call: TRBJ2-7
clone_size: NA
cdr3_nt: TGTGCCAGCAGTTTAGATAGTAGGAGATCCTACGAGCAGTACTTC
cdr3_aa: CASSLDSRRSYEQYF

v_call: TRBV7-9
d_call: TRBD2
j_call: TRBJ2-5
clone_size: NA
cdr3_nt: TGTGCCAGCAGCTTAAGGTTGATGCTAGCGGGGGTAGAGACCCAGTACTTC
cdr3_aa: CASSLRLMLAGVETQYF

v_call: TRBV3-1/TRBV3-2
d_call: TRBD1
j_call: TRBJ1-2
clone_size: NA
cdr3_nt: TGTGCCAGCAGCCACGGACAGGGAGGCTACACCTTC
cdr3_aa: CASSHGQGGYTF

v_call: TRBV7-2
d_call: NA
j_call: TRBJ2-3
clone_size: NA
cdr3_nt: TGTGCCAGCAGCTTAGGGCTAGTGACAGATACGCAGTATTTT
cdr3_aa: CASSLGLVTDTQYF

v_call: TRBV6-2/TRBV6-3
d_call: TRBD1
j_call: TRBJ2-3
clone_size: NA
cdr3_nt: TGTGCCAGCGGCCGGGACAGCTCCACAGATACGCAGTATTTT
cdr3_aa: CASGRDSSTDTQYF

v_call: TRBV25-1
d_call: TRBD1
j_call: TRBJ1-1
clone_size: NA
cdr3_nt: TGTGCCAGCCAAGACAGGGGGCTTACTGAAGCTTTCTTT
cdr3_aa: CASQDRGLTEAFF

v_call: TRBV19
d_call: TRBD2
j_call: TRBJ2-7
clone_size: NA
cdr3_nt: TGTGCCAGTAGTATAGAGTGGCAGCGGGGGCGTCCGGGGGAGCAGTACTTC
cdr3_aa: CASSIEWQRGRPGEQYF

v_call: TRBV27
d_call: NA
j_call: TRBJ1-6
clone_size: NA
cdr3_nt: TGTGCCAGCAGTTTATCGTTTCCGCGGCGGGAGAACTCACCCCTCCACTTT
cdr3_aa: CASSLSFPRRENSPLHF

v_call: TRBV7-9
d_call: TRBD1
j_call: TRBJ1-2
clone_size: NA
cdr3_nt: TGTGCCAGCAGCCGGGGTCCCCGTACAGGGGACTATGGCTACACCTTC
cdr3_aa: CASSRGPRTGDYGYTF

v_call: TRBV5-1
d_call: NA
j_call: TRBJ2-3
clone_size: few
cdr3_nt: TGCGCCAGCAGCTTAGGGGGTTTAACAGATACGCAGTATTTT
cdr3_aa: CASSLGGLTDTQYF

v_call: TRBV3-1/TRBV3-2
d_call: NA
j_call: TRBJ2-7
clone_size: NA
cdr3_nt: TGTGCCAGCAGCCAAGGCGTCGGTCCGGTCGAGCAGTACTTC
cdr3_aa: CASSQGVGPVEQYF

v_call: TRBV19
d_call: NA
j_call: TRBJ1-1
clone_size: NA
cdr3_nt: TGTGCCAGCGTACGGGACTCTCAATGGGACACTGAAGCTTTCTTT
cdr3_aa: CASVRDSQWDTEAFF

v_call: TRBV19
d_call: TRBD1
j_call: TRBJ1-5
clone_size: NA
cdr3_nt: TGTGCCAGTAGTTTCGGGACAGCTGATCAGCCCCAGCATTTT
cdr3_aa: CASSFGTADQPQHF

v_call: TRBV7-2
d_call: NA
j_call: TRBJ1-5
clone_size: many
cdr3_nt: TGTGCCAGCAGTTCTAGAACGGGCAATCAGCCCCAGCATTTT
cdr3_aa: CASSSRTGNQPQHF

v_call: TRBV3-1/TRBV3-2
d_call: NA
j_call: TRBJ2-3
clone_size: NA
cdr3_nt: TGTGCCAGCAGCCAATGGGCGACAAGCACAGATACGCAGTATTTT
cdr3_aa: CASSQWATSTDTQYF

v_call: TRBV28
d_call: NA
j_call: TRBJ2-5
clone_size: once
cdr3_nt: TGTGCCAGCAGTATCCACAGGGTACAAGAGACCCAGTACTTC
cdr3_aa: CASSIHRVQETQYF

v_call: TRBV15
d_call: NA
j_call: TRBJ2-7
clone_size: once
cdr3_nt: TGTGCCACCAGCAGAGTCGGGGGGCCCTACGAGCAGTACTTC
cdr3_aa: CATSRVGGPYEQYF

v_call: TRBV30
d_call: TRBD1
j_call: TRBJ1-6
clone_size: once
cdr3_nt: TGTGCCTGGAGTGCGGGACAGGGGGCTAATTCACCCCTCCACTTT
cdr3_aa: CAWSAGQGANSPLHF

v_call: TRBV10-3
d_call: NA
j_call: TRBJ1-5
clone_size: few
cdr3_nt: TGTGCCATCAGTGAGGGCCACAATCAGCCCCAGCATTTT
cdr3_aa: CAISEGHNQPQHF

v_call: TRBV5-5
d_call: NA
j_call: TRBJ2-6
clone_size: NA
cdr3_nt: TGTGCCAGCAGCTTGGGTGAGACAGGTAGCGACAACGTCCTGACTTTC
cdr3_aa: CASSLGETGSDNVLTF

v_call: TRBV6-2/TRBV6-3
d_call: NA
j_call: TRBJ1-1
clone_size: NA
cdr3_nt: TGTGCCAGCAGTTACCGCCAGGCTGAAGCTTTCTTT
cdr3_aa: CASSYRQAEAFF

v_call: TRBV19
d_call: TRBD1
j_call: TRBJ2-7
clone_size: once
cdr3_nt: TGTGCCAGTAGTATTGGGGGACAGACCTACGAGCAGTACTTC
cdr3_aa: CASSIGGQTYEQYF

v_call: TRBV5-1
d_call: TRBD1
j_call: TRBJ2-2
clone_size: NA
cdr3_nt: TGCGCCAGCACACTGCCGGGACAGGGGCCACCATCGGGGACCGGGGAGCTGTTTTTT
cdr3_aa: CASTLPGQGPPSGTGELFF

v_call: TRBV7-2
d_call: TRBD1
j_call: TRBJ1-6
clone_size: NA
cdr3_nt: TGTGCCAGCAGCTGGCAGGGGGATTCACCCCTCCACTTT
cdr3_aa: CASSWQGDSPLHF

v_call: TRBV6-5
d_call: TRBD1
j_call: TRBJ1-2
clone_size: once
cdr3_nt: TGTGCCAGCGGACAGGGGGCAGGTGGCTACACCTTC
cdr3_aa: CASGQGAGGYTF

v_call: TRBV7-3
d_call: TRBD2
j_call: TRBJ2-3
clone_size: NA
cdr3_nt: TGTGCCAGCAGCCAACTAGCGGGAGGCTCTAGCACAGATACGCAGTATTTT
cdr3_aa: CASSQLAGGSSTDTQYF

v_call: TRBV9
d_call: NA
j_call: TRBJ1-6
clone_size: NA
cdr3_nt: TGTGCCAGCAGTGTGGGCAGAGCAGGGAATTCACCCCTCCACTTT
cdr3_aa: CASSVGRAGNSPLHF

v_call: TRBV7-9
d_call: TRBD1
j_call: TRBJ1-2
clone_size: NA
cdr3_nt: TGTGCCAGCAGCCCACAGGGGGCAAAAGGCTACACCTTC
cdr3_aa: CASSPQGAKGYTF

v_call: TRBV3-1/TRBV3-2
d_call: NA
j_call: TRBJ2-7
clone_size: NA
cdr3_nt: TGTGCCAGCAGCCATTTCCTGCGGGATTTCGTCTTC
cdr3_aa: CASSHFLRDFVF

v_call: TRBV11-2
d_call: NA
j_call: TRBJ1-1
clone_size: NA
cdr3_nt: TGTGCCAGCAGCTTAGAAACAGGGATTGAAGCTTTCTTT
cdr3_aa: CASSLETGIEAFF

v_call: TRBV4-1
d_call: TRBD2
j_call: TRBJ2-7
clone_size: once
cdr3_nt: TGCGCCAGCAGCCAAGCTAGCGGGAGTGTTGGGCCCCAATACGAGCAGTACTTC
cdr3_aa: CASSQASGSVGPQYEQYF

v_call: TRBV11-2
d_call: TRBD1
j_call: TRBJ2-1
clone_size: NA
cdr3_nt: TGTGCCAGCAGCTTGGGACAGTTGGTGTACAATGAGCAGTTCTTC
cdr3_aa: CASSLGQLVYNEQFF

v_call: TRBV7-8
d_call: NA
j_call: TRBJ2-2
clone_size: NA
cdr3_nt: TGTGCCAGCAAAACGCAGGGGTCGGACGGGGAGCTGTTTTTT
cdr3_aa: CASKTQGSDGELFF

v_call: TRBV10-3
d_call: TRBD1
j_call: TRBJ1-6
clone_size: NA
cdr3_nt: TGTGCCATCACCGAGGACAGGGGGCAATCACCCCTCCACTTT
cdr3_aa: CAITEDRGQSPLHF

v_call: TRBV7-9
d_call: NA
j_call: TRBJ2-1
clone_size: few
cdr3_nt: TGTGCCAGCAGCTTAGGTCAGGTCGACAATGAGCAGTTCTTC
cdr3_aa: CASSLGQVDNEQFF

v_call: TRBV21-1
d_call: NA
j_call: TRBJ2-7
clone_size: NA
cdr3_nt: TGTGCCAGCAGCAAAGCCATTCCCTTAGTAAGCTCCTACGAGCAGTACTTC
cdr3_aa: CASSKAIPLVSSYEQYF

v_call: TRBV3-1/TRBV3-2
d_call: TRBD2
j_call: TRBJ2-2
clone_size: once
cdr3_nt: TGTGCCAGCAGCCACCGGACTAGCGGGGGCCCGAACACCGGGGAGCTGTTTTTT
cdr3_aa: CASSHRTSGGPNTGELFF

v_call: TRBV9
d_call: NA
j_call: TRBJ1-6
clone_size: NA
cdr3_nt: TGTGCCAGCAGCGTAGCCCCCCAGGGTAATTCACCCCTCCACTTT
cdr3_aa: CASSVAPQGNSPLHF